This T cell receptor beta chain originates from a study of shared clonotypes between healthy human individuals. As for the study in general: Researchers drew samples from two women and a few men aged 18 to 49. Study-wide findings and caveats: Of the naive CD4 clonotypes, about 5% were shared across a few donors. Clonotypes not shared had lower generation probabilities than those common to all four donors.

As to this clone: The antigen is undetermined. Additional DNA sequences in this sample encode the identical CDR3.

The material for each subset, its genomic DNA, was split evenly across several immunoSEQ plates. Sequencing was performed with immunoSEQ multiplex PCR; in TCRdb, only in-frame clones are kept and a portion is missing. The sample contains some 2,100,000 clones, around 95% of which appear only once. The V and J ends lost 4 bases and 4 bases, in that order; junction bases with no gene match: 6. The CDR3 loop spans 15 amino acids. Germline V gives CDR1 SGHRS, CDR2 YFSETQ. This TCR derives from a man younger than 35 in good health. The sample taken for sequencing was naive CD4+ T cells sorted from blood. Subset described: CD45RA+ positively selected. The chain recombines TRBV5-1 with TRBJ1-3; 9 bases match TRBD1. In nucleotides, the CDR3 is TGCGCCAGCAGCCCCGGGACAGGGCCCGGAAACACCATATATTTT. It specifies CASSPGTGPGNTIYF.